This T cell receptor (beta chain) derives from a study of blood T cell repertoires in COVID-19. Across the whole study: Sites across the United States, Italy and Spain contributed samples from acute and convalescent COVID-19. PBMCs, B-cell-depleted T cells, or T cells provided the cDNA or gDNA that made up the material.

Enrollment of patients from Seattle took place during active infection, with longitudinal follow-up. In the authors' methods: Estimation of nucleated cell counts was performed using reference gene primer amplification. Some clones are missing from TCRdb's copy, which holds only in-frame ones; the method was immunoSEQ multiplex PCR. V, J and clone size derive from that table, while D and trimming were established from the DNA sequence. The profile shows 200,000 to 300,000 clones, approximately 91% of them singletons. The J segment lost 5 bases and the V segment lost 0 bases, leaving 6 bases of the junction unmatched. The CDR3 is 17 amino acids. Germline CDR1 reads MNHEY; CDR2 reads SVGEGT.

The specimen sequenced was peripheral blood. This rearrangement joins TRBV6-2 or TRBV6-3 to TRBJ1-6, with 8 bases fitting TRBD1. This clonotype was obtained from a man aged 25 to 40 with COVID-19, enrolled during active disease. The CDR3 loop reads CASSYSRDRFDNSPLHF. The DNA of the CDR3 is TGTGCCAGCAGTTACTCGAGGGACAGGTTTGATAATTCACCCCTCCACTTT.